These 20 T cell receptor beta chains originate from one sample sequenced in a study of cytomegalovirus exposure and HLA in healthy donors. It was with 60 Vbeta and 13 Jbeta primers that the PCR ran. Here immunoSEQ multiplex PCR was the method, and the copy in TCRdb shows in-frame clones only, minus some. This sample has about 93,000 clones, with 80% found just once. The specimen was PBMCs. Every receptor here comes from a man in his thirties or forties in good health and CMV-seronegative.

DNA for the CDR3: TGTGCCAGCGGACTCTCCCCGACTGGTGAGCAGTTCTTC. Translating gives CASGLSPTGEQFF. The chain is built from TRBV9 and TRBJ2-1, with D maybe TRBD2 (5 bases). In germline, CDR1 is SGDLS, CDR2 YYNGEE. V gave up 7 bases and J gave up 9 bases, with 17 bases separating them. The CDR3 covers 13 residues.

This clone was recorded only once. CDR3 in DNA: TGTGCCAGCAGTTACCGGGAGGGATACAATGAGCAGTTCTTC. The encoded protein is CASSYREGYNEQFF. The V gene is TRBV6-5, the J gene TRBJ2-1; 8 nucleotides align to TRBD2. Germline loops: CDR1 MNHEY, CDR2 SVGAGI. Unmatched junction bases numbered 1, after V lost 2 bases and J lost 4 bases. CDR3 size: 14 residues.

This clone was detected only a few times. J is TRBJ1-1 and V is TRBV4-1; weak D call: TRBD1 (6 bases). This CDR3 contains 15 residues. Trimming left V 5 bases short and J 0 bases short, with 13 bases between. Germline V gene lookup returns CDR1 MGHRA and CDR2 YSYEKL. The CDR3 nucleotides read TGCGCCAGCAGCTCTCCGGGACAAATGAACACTGAAGCTTTCTTT. Translation gives CASSSPGQMNTEAFF.

The chain is built from TRBV10-2 and TRBJ2-7; TRBD2 matches 12 bases. V lost 6 bases to trimming and J lost 2 bases; unmatched junction nucleotides: 5. Per germline, CDR1 WSHSY and CDR2 SAAADI. CDR3 length: 15 residues. The DNA for the CDR3 is TGCGCCAGCAGAGGTCTAGCGGGAGGGCCCTACGAGCAGTACTTC. The encoded protein is CASRGLAGGPYEQYF.

J is TRBJ1-4 and V is TRBV7-3, with D perhaps matching TRBD1 (6 bases). CDR1 and CDR2 (germline): SGHTA, FQGTGA. Trimming removed 5 bases at V and 3 bases at J, with 13 bases between. This CDR3 is 15 amino acids long. The CDR3 sequence is CASSLTGTSNEKLFF. The CDR3 DNA reads TGTGCCAGCAGCCTTACCGGGACATCTAATGAAAAACTGTTTTTT.

The CDR3 reads CASSYGQDDYGYTF. The CDR3 region has the DNA TGTGCCAGCAGCTACGGACAGGACGACTATGGCTACACCTTC. The V gene is TRBV9, the J gene TRBJ1-2; TRBD1 matches 7 bases. Per germline, CDR1 SGDLS and CDR2 YYNGEE. The CDR3 is 14 residues long. V was clipped by 4 bases and J by 3 bases; unmatched bases: 6.

With regard to this clone: The sample contains more than one DNA sequence encoding this CDR3. The V call is TRBV5-1, the J call TRBJ1-6; TRBD1 aligns across 9 bases. The germline V gene encodes CDR1 SGHRS and CDR2 YFSETQ. With V trimmed by 4 bases and J by 8 bases, 7 bases remained unmatched. There are 15 residues in the CDR3. The CDR3, as DNA: TGCGCCAGCAGCAGAACAGGGGGCAGCGATTCACCCCTCCACTTT. It yields the protein CASSRTGGSDSPLHF.

The gene calls are TRBV6-1 and TRBJ2-1; D ambiguous. Trimming removed 8 bases at V and 4 bases at J, with 12 bases between. Germline V gene lookup returns CDR1 MNHNS and CDR2 SASEGT. CDR3 length: 13 residues. In DNA, the CDR3 is TGTGCCAGCGGCCGCCCGCAGTACAATGAGCAGTTCTTC. The encoded protein is CASGRPQYNEQFF.

The chain has TRBV4-2 and TRBJ2-7; possibly TRBD1 for D (6 bases). The CDR3 loop spans 17 amino acids. V lost 0 bases to trimming and J lost 0 bases, with 15 bases between them. Germline V gene data show CDR1 as LGHNA and CDR2 as YNFKEQ. CDR3 sequence reads: CASSQDLGRGFSYEQYF. The CDR3 DNA reads TGTGCCAGCAGCCAAGATCTGGGCAGGGGATTCTCCTACGAGCAGTACTTC.

CDR3 bases: TGTGCCTGGAGTTCAAAGAGCGCGAACACCGGGGAGCTGTTTTTT. It encodes CAWSSKSANTGELFF. The V gene is TRBV30, the J gene TRBJ2-2; no reliable D call. The germline V gene encodes CDR1 GTSNPN and CDR2 SVGIG (reference sequence). CDR3 length: 15 residues. V lost 2 bases to trimming and J lost 0 bases, with 10 bases between them.

This clone was recorded a few times. The rearrangement links TRBV4-1 to TRBJ2-5, with D unresolved. The CDR3 covers 16 residues. Trimming removed 0 bases at V and 4 bases at J, with 15 bases between. Germline V lookup: CDR1 MGHRA, CDR2 YSYEKL. CDR3 coding DNA: TGCGCCAGCAGCCAAGATAGTCTCGCATTCGGAGAGACCCAGTACTTC. Translated, it gives CASSQDSLAFGETQYF.

The V gene is TRBV4-3, the J gene TRBJ2-3; D might be TRBD2 (6 bases). This CDR3 has 16 residues. Germline V gives CDR1 LGHNA, CDR2 YSLEER. V lost 3 bases to trimming and J lost 0 bases, with 13 bases between them. CDR3 loop: CASSQDGGPSTDTQYF. CDR3 nucleotide sequence: TGCGCCAGCAGCCAGGACGGGGGACCTAGCACAGATACGCAGTATTTT.

This clone came up a few times. The rearrangement links TRBV5-1 to TRBJ2-3; TRBD1 matches 7 bases. The V gene end was trimmed by 0 bases and the J gene end by 2 bases; junction bases not matched to a gene: 3. The CDR3 totals 15 residues. The germline CDR1 and CDR2 sequences are SGHRS and YFSETQ. CDR3 nucleotide sequence: TGCGCCAGCAGCTTGGGACAGGGAAACACAGATACGCAGTATTTT. It encodes CASSLGQGNTDTQYF. The full variable domain, in which reference TRBV5-1 and TRBJ2-3 provide the parts outside the CDR3, is KAGVTQTPRYLIKTRGQQVTLSCSPISGHRSVSWYQQTPGQGLQFLFEYFSETQRNKGNFPGRFSGRQFSNSRSEMNVSTLELGDSALYLCASSLGQGNTDTQYFGPGTRLTVL.

The V and J genes are TRBV6-5 and TRBJ1-1; possibly TRBD1 for D (6 bases). V was clipped by 5 bases and J by 4 bases, with 17 bases between them. CDR3 length: 15 amino acids. CDR1 is MNHEY and CDR2 is SVGAGI in the germline V gene. Here the CDR3 reads CASSAAGTPITEAFF. For the CDR3, the DNA is TGTGCCAGCAGTGCGGCCGGGACACCTATCACTGAAGCTTTCTTT.

The chain joins TRBV7-9 to TRBJ1-1; TRBD1 is a possible D gene (5 bases). CDR1 and CDR2 (germline): SEHNR, FQNEAQ (reference sequence). Trimming left V 4 bases short and J 3 bases short, with 12 bases between. The CDR3 is made up of 14 amino acids. Here the CDR3 reads CASSSDSWDTEAFF. The CDR3 region has the DNA TGTGCCAGCAGCTCCGACAGTTGGGACACTGAAGCTTTCTTT.

The genes are TRBV6-4 and TRBJ1-1, with a tentative D call TRBD1 (5 bases). V lost 5 bases, J lost 1 base, and 23 bases lay in between. The CDR3 extends over 18 amino acids. Germline assignment: CDR1 MRHNA and CDR2 SNTAGT. The DNA for the CDR3 is TGTGCCAGCAGTACTCACCCGGGGGAAGCGTTGCAGAACACTGAAGCTTTCTTT. This codes for CASSTHPGEALQNTEAFF.

The chain recombines TRBV2 with TRBJ1-5; weak D call: TRBD1 (6 bases). The CDR3 loop spans 15 amino acids. The V and J ends lost 5 bases and 6 bases respectively, with 17 bases between them. CDR1 is SNHLY and CDR2 is FYNNEI in the germline V gene. As DNA, the CDR3 is TGTGCCAGCAGTAGGGGGGGAATTCATAGTCAGCCCCAGCATTTT. Protein: CASSRGGIHSQPQHF.

The gene calls are TRBV9 and TRBJ1-3; TRBD1 is a possible D gene (5 bases). Germline CDR1 reads SGDLS; CDR2 reads YYNGEE. Trimming stripped 0 bases from V and 0 bases from J, with 10 bases between. The CDR3 loop spans 16 amino acids. In nucleotides, the CDR3 is TGTGCCAGCAGCGTAGGTGCAGGGCCCTCTGGAAACACCATATATTTT. As protein: CASSVGAGPSGNTIYF.

This chain joins TRBV7-2 and TRBJ2-3, with TRBD2 matching 10 bases. The J segment lost 4 bases and the V segment lost 0 bases, leaving 22 bases of the junction unmatched. Germline V gene data show CDR1 as SGHTA and CDR2 as FQGNSA. The CDR3 length is 22 residues. CDR3 coding DNA: TGTGCCAGCAGCTTAGCACTTGGGCCAATCAGCGGGGGGGCCGAGTGGGCAGATACGCAGTATTTT. This encodes CASSLALGPISGGAEWADTQYF.

The chain couples TRBV19 to TRBJ1-3; the D gene is possibly TRBD1 (6 bases). V shed 4 bases and J shed 4 bases, with 20 bases lying between them. Germline CDR1 LNHDA, CDR2 SQIVND (reference sequence). The CDR3 extends over 17 amino acids. The CDR3, as DNA: TGTGCCAGTAGTACCTCTCGGCCGGGACACCTCGGAAACACCATATATTTT. Its translation: CASSTSRPGHLGNTIYF.